These 12 T cell receptor beta chains were all obtained from the same sample, sequenced in a study of blood T cell repertoires in COVID-19. Sequencing used immunoSEQ multiplex PCR; TCRdb keeps in-frame clones, though not all of them. In the table there are fewer than 250,000 clones, roughly 79% of which are singletons. The sequenced material came from peripheral blood. The source is an elderly woman with acute or convalescent COVID-19.

The V call is TRBV27, the J call TRBJ1-5, with 8 positions matching TRBD1. V lost 6 bases, J lost 4 bases, and 20 bases stayed unmatched. CDR3 size: 19 residues. CDR1 is MNHEY and CDR2 is SMNVEV in the germline V gene (reference sequence). CDR3 in DNA: TGTGCCAGCAGACCACTCGGACAGGGATTGTCGGGTGGGAATCAGCCCCAGCATTTT. Its translation is CASRPLGQGLSGGNQPQHF.

The rearrangement links TRBV4-1 to TRBJ1-2, with a tentative D call TRBD1 (6 bases). Trimming removed 2 bases from V and 3 bases from J, with 13 bases in between. This CDR3 is 15 amino acids long. Germline CDR1 reads MGHRA; CDR2 reads YSYEKL. This chain's CDR3 is CASSQLRDIDYGYTF. CDR3 DNA sequence: TGCGCCAGCAGCCAACTCCGGGACATCGACTATGGCTACACCTTC.

The rearrangement joins TRBV11-1 to TRBJ1-1, with D unresolved. The CDR3 contains 15 residues. Germline V gives CDR1 SGHAT, CDR2 FQDESV (reference sequence). V was trimmed by 1 base and J by 1 base, leaving 10 bases between them. The CDR3 region is CASSLGVRQNTEAFF. CDR3 nucleotide sequence: TGTGCCAGCAGCTTAGGCGTCAGGCAGAACACTGAAGCTTTCTTT.

This rearrangement joins TRBV11-3 to TRBJ2-3; 9 nucleotides match TRBD2. The V gene's germline CDR1 is SGHNT and CDR2 YENEEA. The CDR3 loop spans 16 amino acids. V dropped 5 bases and J dropped 1; count of bases not matched to a gene: 7. CDR3 bases: TGTGCCAGCAGCATCAGTAGCGGGAGAGGCACAGATACGCAGTATTTT. Amino acids: CASSISSGRGTDTQYF.

The genes are TRBV28 and TRBJ1-2; D perhaps matches TRBD1 (5 bases). This CDR3 is 14 amino acids long. Germline lookup yields CDR1 MDHEN and CDR2 SYDVKM. The V end lost 3 bases, the J end lost 2 bases, and 10 bases lay between the germline ends. The CDR3 protein is CASSFRGGNYGYTF. In DNA, the CDR3 is TGTGCCAGCAGTTTTCGGGGGGGGAACTATGGCTACACCTTC.

V gene TRBV5-5 combines with J gene TRBJ1-1; D remains ambiguous. Trimming stripped 5 bases from V and 7 bases from J, with 9 bases between. Per germline, CDR1 SGHKS and CDR2 YYEKEE (reference sequence). CDR3 length equals 11 residues. The CDR3 DNA reads TGTGCCAGCAGGGAGGGTATTGAAGCTTTCTTT. This translates into CASREGIEAFF.

The gene calls are TRBV11-2 and TRBJ2-3; 8 bases match TRBD2. With V trimmed by 5 bases and J by 8 bases, 15 bases remained unmatched. The CDR3 consists of 16 residues. Germline V CDR1 and CDR2: SGHAT, FQNNGV. The CDR3 protein is CASSPQSSGEIGTQYF. The CDR3 DNA is TGTGCCAGCAGCCCTCAGAGTAGCGGGGAAATTGGTACGCAGTATTTT.

The chain is built from TRBV25-1 and TRBJ1-5; 9 nucleotides match TRBD1. V shed 3 bases, J shed 4 bases, and the junction held 4 bases outside the gene matches. CDR3 size: 15 residues. Germline CDR1 MGHDK, CDR2 SYGVNS. CDR3 region: CASSEDRGGNQPQHF. CDR3 sequence (DNA): TGTGCCAGCAGTGAGGACAGGGGAGGGAATCAGCCCCAGCATTTT.

This sequence joins TRBV28 and TRBJ1-2, with D hard to call. Trimming pared 3 bases from V and 8 bases from J, leaving 13 bases between. Germline CDR1 and CDR2: MDHEN and SYDVKM. The CDR3 extends over 13 amino acids. The chain's CDR3 is CASSFPARRGYTF. CDR3 DNA: TGTGCCAGCAGTTTCCCGGCTAGGAGGGGCTACACCTTC.

This chain links TRBV27 with TRBJ2-3; maybe TRBD1 (6 bases). Germline V gene data show CDR1 as MNHEY and CDR2 as SMNVEV (reference sequence). V was clipped by 2 bases and J by 4 bases, with 10 bases between them. The CDR3 extends over 14 amino acids. The CDR3 region has the DNA TGTGCCAGCAGTTTACACAGGGATGCAGATACGCAGTATTTT. This encodes CASSLHRDADTQYF.

The CDR3 loop is CASSADRRKNTEAFF. The CDR3 DNA is TGTGCCAGTAGTGCGGACAGGAGGAAGAACACTGAAGCTTTCTTT. The chain carries TRBV19 and TRBJ1-1; TRBD1 matches at 7 bases. The CDR3 spans 15 residues. The germline V gene has CDR1 LNHDA and CDR2 SQIVND (reference sequence). Losses at the gene ends were 5 bases for V and 1 base for J; bases not matched to a gene: 7.

The genes are TRBV7-2 and TRBJ1-2; TRBD1 might be the D (5 bases). CDR1 is SGHTA, CDR2 FQGNSA, per germline. The CDR3 length is 13 residues. The ends were cut back, 3 bases at V and 4 bases at J, with 9 bases in the middle. The CDR3 region has the DNA TGTGCCAGCAGCTTTAACCAGGGCTATGGCTACACCTTC. This codes for CASSFNQGYGYTF.